A single sample gave rise to the 27 T cell receptor beta chains below, sequenced in a study of blood T cell repertoires in COVID-19. TCRdb keeps only in-frame clones here, not all; method: immunoSEQ multiplex PCR. The sample carries over 150,000 clones, roughly 83% recorded once. Input material: peripheral blood. The source is a woman aged 40-49 years with COVID-19, enrolled during active disease.

This clone was picked up one time. This rearrangement joins TRBV7-8 to TRBJ1-6, with no clear D. CDR1 and CDR2 (germline): SGHVS, FQNEAQ. V lost 3 bases and J 14 bases, leaving 14 bases between the germline ends. The CDR3 has 13 residues. The CDR3 DNA is TGTGCCAGCAGCTTGAAATGGGGAGACACCCTCCACTTT. It translates to CASSLKWGDTLHF.

This chain joins TRBV3-1 (or the pseudogene TRBV3-2) and TRBJ1-2; 10 nucleotides agree with TRBD1. CDR1 and CDR2 from the germline V gene are LGHDT and YNNKEL (reference sequence). V lost 4 bases, J lost 1 base, and 3 bases stayed unmatched. The CDR3 length is 15 residues. The DNA of the CDR3 is TGTGCCAGCAGCCGGGGGACAGGGGATAACTATGGCTACACCTTC. It translates to CASSRGTGDNYGYTF.

The rearrangement links TRBV9 to TRBJ1-3; D gene unclear. V gave up 0 bases and J gave up 2 bases, with 15 bases separating them. CDR3 length: 17 residues. Germline CDR1 reads SGDLS; CDR2 reads YYNGEE. The DNA for the CDR3 is TGTGCCAGCAGCGTAGAAATGGTGCGGGAGACTGGAAACACCATATATTTT. The encoded protein is CASSVEMVRETGNTIYF.

This chain uses TRBV14 with TRBJ2-7, with D tentatively TRBD2 (6 bases). The CDR3 is made up of 13 amino acids. The V gene's germline CDR1 is SGHDN and CDR2 FVKESK. Deletions cut 3 bases from V and 2 bases from J, with 8 bases between. The CDR3 bases are TGTGCCAGCAGCCAGGGGGGACCCTACGAGCAGTACTTC. Amino acids: CASSQGGPYEQYF.

The rearrangement uses TRBV6-5 and TRBJ2-1, with 7 bases matching TRBD1. The germline gives CDR1 MNHEY, CDR2 SVGAGI. This CDR3 region has 15 residues. J was trimmed by 4 bases and V by 3 bases; bases with no gene match: 6. CDR3 coding DNA: TGTGCCAGCAGTTATCGACAGGGCTTTTACAATGAGCAGTTCTTC. Residues: CASSYRQGFYNEQFF.

This rearrangement joins TRBV10-1 to TRBJ1-3; tentative D call: TRBD1 (5 bases). The CDR3 loop spans 16 amino acids. Trimming took off 3 bases at V and 0 bases at J, with 12 bases between the two ends. Germline-derived CDR1 and CDR2 are WNHNN and SYGVQD (reference sequence). This CDR3 is CASSEKTVNSGNTIYF. The CDR3, as DNA: TGCGCCAGCAGTGAAAAGACAGTCAACTCTGGAAACACCATATATTTT.

The V and J genes are TRBV6-5 and TRBJ2-7; 9 bases line up with TRBD2. The CDR3 covers 14 residues. CDR1 is MNHEY and CDR2 is SVGAGI in the germline V gene. With 6 bases clipped from V and 5 bases from J, the junction kept 8 bases outside the gene matches. The DNA for the CDR3 is TGTGCCAGCAGACTGGCGGGAGGGCCACACGAGCAGTACTTC. This codes for CASRLAGGPHEQYF.

The chain combines TRBV5-1 with TRBJ1-4; 8 positions agree with TRBD1. This CDR3 has 14 amino acids. J gave up 4 bases and V 4 bases, and 3 bases lay outside the gene matches. Germline V gene sequence: CDR1 SGHRS, CDR2 YFSETQ. The CDR3 loop is CASSTGQVNEKLFF. CDR3 DNA sequence: TGCGCCAGCAGCACGGGACAGGTTAATGAAAAACTGTTTTTT. Full variable domain (missing parts from reference TRBV5-1 and TRBJ1-4): KAGVTQTPRYLIKTRGQQVTLSCSPISGHRSVSWYQQTPGQGLQFLFEYFSETQRNKGNFPGRFSGRQFSNSRSEMNVSTLELGDSALYLCASSTGQVNEKLFFGSGTQLSVL.

The V gene is TRBV7-9, the J gene TRBJ1-2; D is uncertain. The V gene lost 3 bases and the J gene lost 6 bases, with 5 bases spanning the gap. From germline, CDR1 is SEHNR and CDR2 FQNEAQ (reference sequence). CDR3 length equals 11 residues. The CDR3 is CASSLTNGYTF. CDR3 DNA sequence: TGTGCCAGCAGCTTGACAAATGGCTACACCTTC.

The chain uses TRBV4-1 and TRBJ2-7, with D tentatively TRBD1 (6 bases). Looked up from germline, CDR1 is MGHRA and CDR2 is YSYEKL. V was clipped by 3 bases and J by 4 bases, with 16 bases between them. The CDR3 is 15 residues long. The CDR3: CASSHDKTGHYEQYF. In DNA form, the CDR3 reads TGCGCCAGCAGCCATGACAAGACAGGACATTACGAGCAGTACTTC.

This clone was recorded a few times. The rearrangement joins TRBV2 to TRBJ2-1; the match to TRBD2 covers 12 bases. V shed 6 bases and J 6 bases; nucleotides not matched to a gene: 6. The CDR3 consists of 15 residues. Germline V CDR1 and CDR2: SNHLY, FYNNEI. The CDR3 spells CASSRLAGAANEQFF. DNA for the CDR3: TGTGCCAGCAGCAGACTAGCGGGAGCGGCCAATGAGCAGTTCTTC.

The rearrangement uses TRBV6-5 and TRBJ1-2; D possibly corresponds to TRBD1 (6 bases). Per germline, CDR1 MNHEY and CDR2 SVGAGI. CDR3 length: 13 residues. The V end was cut by 4 bases, the J end by 4 bases, with 10 bases between. CDR3 in amino acids: CASSSGTPYGYTF. CDR3 nucleotides: TGTGCCAGCAGTTCCGGGACACCCTATGGCTACACCTTC.

The V call is TRBV29-1, the J call TRBJ1-1; D is unclear. CDR1 SQVTM and CDR2 ANQGSEA come from the germline V gene. The CDR3 is 13 residues long. V dropped 4 bases and J dropped 8 bases, with 17 bases sitting between them. The CDR3 reads CSVGRRVEPEAFF. The CDR3 DNA reads TGCAGCGTTGGCAGGAGGGTCGAGCCCGAAGCTTTCTTT.

This rearrangement joins TRBV19 to TRBJ1-1; D is perhaps TRBD1 (6 bases). CDR3 length equals 15 residues. V was cut by 4 bases and J by 0 bases, with 12 bases left in between. Germline V lookup: CDR1 LNHDA, CDR2 SQIVND (reference sequence). In DNA form, the CDR3 reads TGTGCCAGTAGTACCGGGCAGGGGATGAACACTGAAGCTTTCTTT. This codes for CASSTGQGMNTEAFF.

The rearrangement joins TRBV4-1 to TRBJ1-5; D unresolved. Germline CDR1 MGHRA, CDR2 YSYEKL. This CDR3 spans 16 amino acids. V lost 5 bases, J lost 4 bases, and 18 bases lay in between. CDR3 coding DNA: TGCGCCAGCAGCTCCCTAGGGAGATTGGAAAATCAGCCCCAGCATTTT. As protein: CASSSLGRLENQPQHF.

V is TRBV5-4 and J is TRBJ1-4; possible D gene TRBD1, 6 bases. The CDR3 runs 15 residues. The ends were cut back, 0 bases at V and 8 bases at J, with 14 bases in the middle. Germline lookup yields CDR1 SGHNT and CDR2 YYREEE (reference sequence). The CDR3, as DNA: TGTGCCAGCAGCTTGGACAGGGTACGAGAGGAAAAACTGTTTTTT. This sequence encodes CASSLDRVREEKLFF.

This chain connects TRBV6-6 to TRBJ1-1; D may be TRBD1 (6 bases). V lost 7 bases and J lost 8, with 11 bases in between. The CDR3 is 11 amino acids. The germline V gene encodes CDR1 MNHNY and CDR2 SVGAGI (reference sequence). CDR3 nucleotides: TGTGCCAGCATTACCGGGACAGAAGCTTTCTTT. Translating gives CASITGTEAFF.

The gene calls are TRBV28 and TRBJ2-7; 11 bases align to TRBD2. Per the germline V gene, CDR1 is MDHEN and CDR2 is SYDVKM. The V and J ends lost 5 bases and 0 bases, in that order; junction bases with no gene match: 12. The CDR3 spans 18 residues. DNA of the CDR3: TGTGCCAGCAGTCCACCCACACGACTAGCGGGATTCTCCTACGAGCAGTACTTC. Its protein is CASSPPTRLAGFSYEQYF.

The rearrangement links TRBV10-3 to TRBJ2-3, with D possibly matching TRBD1 (6 bases). CDR1 ENHRY and CDR2 SYGVKD come from the germline V gene. Trimming removed 4 bases at V and 4 bases at J, with 18 bases between. The CDR3 spans 16 residues. The CDR3 spells CAISGLEQGFSDTQYF. CDR3 sequence (DNA): TGTGCCATCAGTGGCCTGGAACAGGGCTTCTCAGATACGCAGTATTTT.

J is TRBJ1-2 and V is TRBV2; D unclear. This CDR3 has 14 residues. V lost 1 base and J 8 bases, leaving 14 bases between the germline ends. Per germline, CDR1 SNHLY and CDR2 FYNNEI. The CDR3 here is CASSEGLRPGGYTF. CDR3 DNA: TGTGCCAGCAGTGAAGGACTTCGACCCGGGGGCTACACCTTC. The full variable domain, completed using reference TRBV2 and TRBJ1-2, is EPEVTQTPSHQVTQMGQEVILRCVPISNHLYFYWYRQILGQKVEFLVSFYNNEISEKSEIFDDQFSVERPDGSNFTLKIRSTKLEDSAMYFCASSEGLRPGGYTFGSGTRLTVV.

The chain uses TRBV10-3 and TRBJ2-7; 7 positions match TRBD1. V trimming: 11 bases; J trimming: 6 bases; junction bases outside the gene matches: 13. From germline, CDR1 is ENHRY and CDR2 SYGVKD. CDR3 length: 13 amino acids. The CDR3 protein is CASSGQPASEQYF. The CDR3 DNA follows: TGTGCCTCCTCGGGACAGCCGGCCTCCGAGCAGTACTTC.

The rearrangement uses TRBV11-3 and TRBJ2-7; 8 positions agree with TRBD1. The germline CDR1 and CDR2 sequences are SGHNT and YENEEA. The CDR3 consists of 14 residues. V trimming: 4 bases; J trimming: 5 bases; junction bases outside the gene matches: 7. The CDR3 DNA sequence: TGTGCCAGCAGCTCCAGGACAGGGAGCGACGAGCAGTACTTC. Amino acid sequence: CASSSRTGSDEQYF.

The V and J genes are TRBV4-1 and TRBJ2-7; possible D gene TRBD1, 5 bases. Germline assignment: CDR1 MGHRA and CDR2 YSYEKL. Trimming took off 3 bases at V and 2 bases at J, with 11 bases between the two ends. This CDR3 has 14 amino acids. The CDR3 spells CASSHSAGPYEQYF. The CDR3 region has the DNA TGCGCCAGCAGCCACAGCGCAGGGCCCTACGAGCAGTACTTC.

The CDR3 protein is CASNFGQGGEAFF. In nucleotides, the CDR3 is TGTGCCAGCAATTTCGGACAGGGCGGAGAAGCTTTCTTT. The chain uses TRBV6-5 and TRBJ1-1; TRBD1 aligns across 8 bases. The CDR3 runs to 13 residues. Trimming took 7 bases from V and 8 from J; bases not matched to a gene: 9. The germline V gene encodes CDR1 MNHEY and CDR2 SVGAGI.

This clone has only a few counts. This rearrangement joins TRBV2 to TRBJ2-7; TRBD1 is a possible D gene (6 bases). This CDR3 region has 13 residues. Trimming pared 4 bases from V and 2 bases from J, leaving 9 bases between. Germline values: CDR1 SNHLY, CDR2 FYNNEI. The CDR3 is CASSVRTAYEQYF. The CDR3 DNA sequence: TGTGCCAGCAGTGTCCGGACAGCCTACGAGCAGTACTTC.

The chain uses TRBV9 and TRBJ2-1; D ambiguous. There are 14 residues in the CDR3. The V end was cut by 0 bases, the J end by 11 bases, with 15 bases between. From germline, CDR1 is SGDLS and CDR2 YYNGEE. CDR3 amino acids: CASSVANPGSKQFF. The CDR3 DNA reads as TGTGCCAGCAGCGTAGCTAACCCAGGTTCTAAGCAGTTCTTC.

The chain joins TRBV6-5 to TRBJ1-2; the match to TRBD1 covers 9 bases. J lost 8 bases, V lost 5 bases, and 12 bases had no gene match. Germline V gene lookup returns CDR1 MNHEY and CDR2 SVGAGI. The CDR3 is 15 residues long. This CDR3 reads CASSPIVGQGYGYTF. As DNA, the CDR3 is TGTGCCAGCAGTCCGATCGTGGGACAGGGTTACGGCTACACCTTC.